This TCR beta chain comes out of a study of early T cells in non-severe SARS-CoV-2 infection. Across the study: Bulk RNA from unsorted whole blood was sequenced; chains were unpaired.

This CDR3 comprises 14 residues. Trimming pared 3 bases from V and 1 base from J, leaving 6 bases between. Individual cDNA molecules received unique molecular identifiers during library preparation. MiXCR, run by TCRdb on the 5' RACE reads, gives a single entry per CDR3 protein. The table shows 50,000 or so distinct CDR3 sequences, with about 12% occurring only once. Study-level points and caveats: There was a bias toward anti-spike CD8 responses in VDJdb matching, which missed private and CD4 specificities.

Details on this clonotype: What it binds is unknown.

The origin of this receptor is an adult who was a healthcare worker with PCR-confirmed SARS-CoV-2 infection or an uninfected control (not recorded which). Sequencing used whole blood. This chain joins TRBV12-3 or TRBV12-4 and TRBJ2-2; a weak D match, TRBD2 (5 bases). CDR3 amino acids: CASSFAGNTGELFF. In DNA, the CDR3 is TGTGCCAGCAGTTTCGCGGGGAACACCGGGGAGCTGTTTTTT.